These 11 T cell receptor beta chains originate from one sample sequenced in a study of blood T cell repertoires in COVID-19. Some clones are missing from TCRdb's copy, which holds only in-frame ones; the method was immunoSEQ multiplex PCR. The sample has about 130,000 clones; roughly 80% are singletons. Material: peripheral blood. The receptors originated from a man between 60 and 75 years old with acute or convalescent COVID-19.

The chain couples TRBV7-3 to TRBJ2-7, with D maybe TRBD2 (5 bases). V was clipped by 2 bases and J by 0 bases, with 14 bases between them. Germline lookup yields CDR1 SGHTA and CDR2 FQGTGA. The CDR3 loop spans 16 amino acids. The CDR3 reads CASSLFGMGSSYEQYF. The CDR3 nucleotides are TGTGCCAGCAGCTTATTTGGGATGGGGAGCTCCTACGAGCAGTACTTC. Combining the CDR3 with reference TRBV7-3 and TRBJ2-7 gives the whole variable domain GAGVSQTPSNKVTEKGKYVELRCDPISGHTALYWYRQSLGQGPEFLIYFQGTGAADDSGLPNDRFFAVRPEGSVSTLKIQRTERGDSAVYLCASSLFGMGSSYEQYFGPGTRLTVT.

The chain recombines TRBV6-5 with TRBJ1-4; D remains unclear. The CDR3 sequence is 15 residues long. Germline CDR1 is MNHEY and CDR2 is SVGAGI. V shed 7 bases and J shed 10 bases, with 22 bases lying between them. The CDR3 here is CASTLRNPPSGKLFF. The CDR3 bases are TGTGCCAGCACCCTCCGGAATCCCCCCAGCGGAAAACTGTTTTTT.

This clone was detected once. The V gene is TRBV3-1 (or the pseudogene TRBV3-2), the J gene TRBJ2-7; TRBD2 might be the D (5 bases). Germline V gives CDR1 LGHDT, CDR2 YNNKEL (reference sequence). The CDR3 consists of 13 residues. Trimming pared 4 bases from V and 4 bases from J, leaving 11 bases between. The CDR3 is CASSPYREYEQYF. In DNA form, the CDR3 reads TGTGCCAGCAGCCCATACCGGGAATACGAGCAGTACTTC.

V is TRBV7-3 and J is TRBJ2-1, with 10 bases fitting TRBD1. This CDR3 is built from 12 residues. The germline V gene has CDR1 SGHTA and CDR2 FQGTGA. V lost 4 bases and J lost 10; bases outside the gene matches: 1. The CDR3 DNA is TGTGCCAGCAGCTGGGACAGGGGCGAGCAGTTCTTC. It codes for CASSWDRGEQFF. Combining the CDR3 with reference TRBV7-3 and TRBJ2-1 gives the whole variable domain GAGVSQTPSNKVTEKGKYVELRCDPISGHTALYWYRQSLGQGPEFLIYFQGTGAADDSGLPNDRFFAVRPEGSVSTLKIQRTERGDSAVYLCASSWDRGEQFFGPGTRLTVL.

The V gene is TRBV30, the J gene TRBJ2-3, with D possibly being TRBD2 (6 bases). The CDR3 runs to 14 residues. V shed 1 base and J shed 4 bases, with 12 bases lying between them. The germline V gene has CDR1 GTSNPN and CDR2 SVGIG (reference sequence). The DNA of the CDR3 is TGTGCCTGGAGTGGAACAGGAGGGGCAGATACGCAGTATTTT. Translation: CAWSGTGGADTQYF.

This clone was detected only a few times. The chain uses TRBV5-4 and TRBJ1-1; 7 bases are shared with TRBD1. Per the germline V gene, CDR1 is SGHNT and CDR2 is YYREEE (reference sequence). This CDR3 spans 14 amino acids. V shed 4 bases and J 1 base; nucleotides not matched to a gene: 4. This chain's CDR3 is CASSPRTGNTEAFF. The CDR3, as DNA: TGTGCCAGCAGCCCTAGGACAGGGAACACTGAAGCTTTCTTT.

The rearrangement joins TRBV24-1 to TRBJ2-1, with D possibly TRBD1 on 6 matching bases. V dropped 5 bases and J dropped 6 bases, with 13 bases sitting between them. The CDR3 extends over 14 amino acids. Germline CDR1 and CDR2: KGHDR and SFDVKD. The DNA of the CDR3 is TGTGCCACCAGTGTAAGTGGCAGGGGCAATGAGCAGTTCTTC. Amino acid sequence: CATSVSGRGNEQFF.

This chain links TRBV27 with TRBJ1-4; 11 bases align to TRBD1. The CDR3 extends over 15 amino acids. Germline CDR1 and CDR2: MNHEY and SMNVEV (reference sequence). V gave up 3 bases and J gave up 8 bases; unmatched junction bases: 5. Here the CDR3 DNA reads TGTGCCAGCAGTTTTTGGACAGGGGGCAAAGAAAAACTGTTTTTT. It codes for CASSFWTGGKEKLFF.

This chain connects TRBV9 to TRBJ2-1, with TRBD2 matching 13 bases. Trimming took 4 bases from V and 5 from J; bases not matched to a gene: 6. Germline assignment: CDR1 SGDLS and CDR2 YYNGEE. CDR3 length: 16 amino acids. The chain's CDR3 is CASSPGTSGDHNEQFF. The CDR3 nucleotides read TGTGCCAGCAGCCCTGGGACTAGCGGGGACCACAATGAGCAGTTCTTC.

This chain links TRBV9 with TRBJ2-7; no clear D. Trimming took off 3 bases at V and 0 bases at J, with 10 bases between the two ends. This CDR3 is 14 amino acids long. The V gene's germline CDR1 is SGDLS and CDR2 YYNGEE. The CDR3 DNA follows: TGTGCCAGCAGCGGAACTTCGGTCTCCTACGAGCAGTACTTC. As protein: CASSGTSVSYEQYF.

This clone has just a few counts. The V call is TRBV10-3, the J call TRBJ2-6; no clear D. Germline CDR1 ENHRY, CDR2 SYGVKD. V dropped 2 bases and J dropped 0 bases, with 5 bases sitting between them. This CDR3 region has 15 residues. CDR3 coding DNA: TGTGCCATCAGTGAGCCCAACTCTGGGGCCAACGTCCTGACTTTC. Amino acids: CAISEPNSGANVLTF.